This TCR beta chain is drawn from a study of beta chain features in type 1 diabetes. Expressed TCRB transcripts were sequenced after all isolated RNA was converted to cDNA. The protocol was immunoSEQ multiplex PCR, while the TCRdb copy is restricted to in-frame clones and leaves out a portion. The data hold 45,000 to 65,000 clones, with around half observed a single time. This clone was detected a few times. The target antigen is unknown. Study-wide findings and caveats: Here, the possible influence of HLA type (on TCRB rearrangement) remained unresolved. The study found moderately but significantly shorter TCRB CDR3s in all four CD4+ subsets of Type 1 diabetes patients.

Germline CDR1 is SGHTA and CDR2 is FQGNSA. The V gene lost 3 bases and the J gene lost 0 bases, with 3 bases spanning the gap. CDR3 length: 13 amino acids. The receptor was derived from a middle-aged woman with type 1 diabetes. The sequenced material came from Tregs from blood. The chain carries TRBV7-2 and TRBJ1-5; the D is unclear. The CDR3 DNA follows: TGTGCCAGCAGCTTCTATAGCAATCAGCCCCAGCATTTT. This sequence encodes CASSFYSNQPQHF.